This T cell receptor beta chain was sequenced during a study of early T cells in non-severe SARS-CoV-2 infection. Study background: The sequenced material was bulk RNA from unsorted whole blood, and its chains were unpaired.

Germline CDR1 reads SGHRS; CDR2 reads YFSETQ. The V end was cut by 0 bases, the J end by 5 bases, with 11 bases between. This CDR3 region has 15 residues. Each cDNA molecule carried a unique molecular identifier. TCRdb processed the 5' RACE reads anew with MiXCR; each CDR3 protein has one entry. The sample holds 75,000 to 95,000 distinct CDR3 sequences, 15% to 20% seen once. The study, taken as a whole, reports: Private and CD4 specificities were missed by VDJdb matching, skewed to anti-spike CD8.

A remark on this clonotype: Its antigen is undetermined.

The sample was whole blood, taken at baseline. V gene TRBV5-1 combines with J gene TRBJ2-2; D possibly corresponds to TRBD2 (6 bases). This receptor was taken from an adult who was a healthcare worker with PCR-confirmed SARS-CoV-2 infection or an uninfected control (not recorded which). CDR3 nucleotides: TGCGCCAGCAGCTTGGACGGGAGAGGGACCGGGGAGCTGTTTTTT. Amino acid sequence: CASSLDGRGTGELFF.